These 5 T cell receptor beta chains came from one sample sequenced in a study of chemoradiotherapy in HPV16-positive cancers. Profiling relied on immunoSEQ multiplex PCR, and the TCRdb table lists in-frame clones only, not all of them. This sample has about 20,000 clones, with 75% to 90% found just once. The material was blood, obtained from a patient who underwent chemoradiotherapy. These receptor sequences come from a human donor with HPV-associated anogenital cancer.

The genes are TRBV7-9 and TRBJ1-2; 9 nucleotides align to TRBD1. J gave up 4 bases and V 5 bases, and 8 bases lay outside the gene matches. Germline lookup yields CDR1 SEHNR and CDR2 FQNEAQ (reference sequence). This CDR3 has 15 amino acids. CDR3 residues: CASSEERDRVYGYTF. CDR3 bases: TGTGCCAGCAGCGAGGAGCGGGACAGGGTCTATGGCTACACCTTC.

The CDR3 DNA sequence: TGCAGCGTTGAAGTGGTAGCGGGGAATGGCTACACCTTC. Its protein product is CSVEVVAGNGYTF. The rearrangement joins TRBV29-1 to TRBJ1-2; D ambiguous. The CDR3 length is 13 residues. V shed 1 base and J shed 6 bases, with 12 bases lying between them. Germline V gene lookup returns CDR1 SQVTM and CDR2 ANQGSEA.

The chain carries TRBV11-3 and TRBJ2-3, with a tentative D call TRBD2 (6 bases). Germline V gives CDR1 SGHNT, CDR2 YENEEA. This CDR3 spans 15 amino acids. V lost 1 base to trimming and J lost 3 bases, with 11 bases between them. CDR3 loop: CASSLGSGETDTQYF. The CDR3 nucleotides read TGTGCCAGCAGCTTAGGTAGCGGAGAGACAGATACGCAGTATTTT. The full variable domain, completed using reference TRBV11-3 and TRBJ2-3, is EAGVVQSPRYKIIEKKQPVAFWCNPISGHNTLYWYLQNLGQGPELLIRYENEEAVDDSQLPKDRFSAERLKGVDSTLKIQPAELGDSAVYLCASSLGSGETDTQYFGPGTRLTVL.

This rearrangement joins TRBV14 to TRBJ2-3, with D possibly being TRBD1 (5 bases). Germline V CDR1 and CDR2: SGHDN, FVKESK. This CDR3 region has 13 residues. Between the trimmed V and J ends, which lost 0 bases and 7 bases, there was a span of 8 bases. The chain's CDR3 is CASSQDSGNTQYF. Written as DNA, the CDR3 is TGTGCCAGCAGCCAAGATTCAGGGAATACGCAGTATTTT.

The chain joins TRBV5-4 to TRBJ1-4, with 8 bases matching TRBD1. The CDR3 totals 16 residues. V trimming: 4 bases; J trimming: 7 bases; junction bases outside the gene matches: 12. The V gene's germline CDR1 is SGHNT and CDR2 YYREEE (reference sequence). The CDR3 is CASSNAGGVRLEKLFF. For the CDR3, the DNA is TGTGCCAGCAGCAATGCAGGGGGCGTAAGACTTGAAAAACTGTTTTTT.